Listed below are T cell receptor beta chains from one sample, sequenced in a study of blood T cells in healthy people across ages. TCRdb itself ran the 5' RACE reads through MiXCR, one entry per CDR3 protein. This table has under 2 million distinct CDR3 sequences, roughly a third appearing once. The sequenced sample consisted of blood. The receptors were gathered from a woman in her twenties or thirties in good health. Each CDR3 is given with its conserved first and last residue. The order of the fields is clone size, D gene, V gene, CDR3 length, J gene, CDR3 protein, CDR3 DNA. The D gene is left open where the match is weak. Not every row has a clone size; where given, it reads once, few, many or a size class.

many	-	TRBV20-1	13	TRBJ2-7	CSAQTRPAYEQYF	TGCAGTGCCCAGACGCGTCCAGCCTACGAGCAGTACTTC
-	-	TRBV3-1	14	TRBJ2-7	CASSQDLRVREQYF	TGTGCCAGCAGCCAAGATCTGAGGGTTCGCGAGCAGTACTTC
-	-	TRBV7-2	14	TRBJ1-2	CASSLTGESYGYTF	TGTGCCAGCAGCTTAACGGGGGAAAGCTATGGCTACACCTTC
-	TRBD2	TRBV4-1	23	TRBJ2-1	CASSQDCWCGLLDGLESYNEQFF	TGCGCCAGCAGCCAAGATTGTTGGTGCGGACTCTTAGACGGACTAGAGTCATACAATGAGCAGTTCTTC
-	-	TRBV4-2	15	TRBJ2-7	CASSHGDGGFYEQYF	TGTGCCAGCAGCCACGGGGACGGGGGATTTTACGAGCAGTACTTC
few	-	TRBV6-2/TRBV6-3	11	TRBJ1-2	CASAMGYGYTF	TGTGCCAGCGCCATGGGGTATGGCTACACCTTC
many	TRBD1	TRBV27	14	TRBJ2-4	CASSINGQGRIQYF	TGTGCCAGCAGTATTAACGGACAGGGCCGTATTCAGTACTTC
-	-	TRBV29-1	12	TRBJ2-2	CSVAWFSGERFF	TGCAGCGTTGCCTGGTTCTCCGGGGAGCGGTTTTTT
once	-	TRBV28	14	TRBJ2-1	CASREGTAYNEQFF	TGTGCCAGCAGGGAGGGGACCGCCTACAATGAGCAGTTCTTC
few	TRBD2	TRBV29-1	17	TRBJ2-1	CSVEDAASGTSYNEQFF	TGCAGCGTTGAAGATGCGGCTAGCGGGACATCCTACAATGAGCAGTTCTTC
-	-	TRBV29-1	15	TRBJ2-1	CSAGGRSSSYNEQFF	TGCAGCGCCGGGGGGCGGTCGAGCTCCTACAATGAGCAGTTCTTC
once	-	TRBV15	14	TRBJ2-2	CATSTYSDTGERFF	TGTGCCACCAGCACCTACTCGGACACCGGGGAGCGGTTTTTT
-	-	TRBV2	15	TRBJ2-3	CASSELGLVFDTQYF	TGTGCCAGCAGTGAATTGGGCCTAGTTTTCGATACGCAGTATTTT
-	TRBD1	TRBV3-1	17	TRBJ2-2	CASSLHRDRPNTGELFF	TGTGCCAGCAGCCTTCACCGGGACAGGCCGAACACCGGGGAGCTGTTTTTT
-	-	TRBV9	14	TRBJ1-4	CASSLEGINEKLFF	TGTGCCAGCAGCCTCGAGGGAATTAATGAAAAACTGTTTTTT
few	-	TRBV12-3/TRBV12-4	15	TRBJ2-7	CASSPRGVSSYEQYF	TGTGCCAGCAGTCCGAGAGGGGTTAGCTCCTACGAGCAGTACTTC
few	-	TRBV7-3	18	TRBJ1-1	CASSLTPTQEGGNTEAFF	TGTGCCAGCAGCCTAACGCCGACTCAGGAGGGGGGGAACACTGAAGCTTTCTTT